This TCR beta chain came from a study of cytomegalovirus exposure and HLA in healthy donors. Regarding this clone: What it binds is not known.

The study, taken as a whole, reports: There was a cluster of highly shared sequence variants that was likely a sequencing artifact. Cytomegalovirus association was listed for roughly 160 TCR beta chains. 87-base-pair reads could not separate some V segments, including TRBV6-2 and TRBV6-3.

PCR amplification relied on 60 Vbeta primers (plus 13 Jbeta primers). Generated by immunoSEQ multiplex PCR, the TCRdb table keeps only in-frame clones and is missing some. The sample holds around 120,000 clones, about 73% seen once. Germline assignment: CDR1 LNHNV and CDR2 YYDKDF (reference sequence). V lost 5 bases to trimming and J lost 7 bases, with 18 bases between them. This CDR3 region has 15 residues. Sequencing was carried out using PBMCs. The clonotype comes from a woman aged 40 to 50 in good health and CMV-seronegative. This chain uses TRBV15 with TRBJ1-5, with D perhaps TRBD1 (6 bases). Here the CDR3 DNA reads TGTGCCACCAGCCAGGGGTTGTCCACAGACCAGCCCCAGCATTTT. This gives the protein CATSQGLSTDQPQHF.